These 27 T cell receptor beta chains came from one sample sequenced in a study of response to subunit inactivated influenza vaccine (dated by TCRdb to the late 2010s). Library method: RT-PCR. TCRdb names Illumina HiSeq 2500 as the instrument used. TCRdb trimmed public reads at Q25 via fastp, called clones via MiXCR and kept in-frame beta chains. Under each unique CDR3 protein, matching rows form one entry showing the most common genes and DNA. This sample comprises around 570,000 distinct CDR3 sequences, under 9% of them detected only once. Clones ranked in the top ten supply over 10% of the sample. The sample was PBMCs from blood, taken around 2 years after vaccination. The receptors originated from a man in his fifties or sixties who received an inactivated influenza vaccine. Donor details come from another sample of the same person, matched by shared clones.

This clonotype appeared many times. This chain connects TRBV20-1 to TRBJ2-7; 10 bases match TRBD1. The V segment lost 6 bases and the J segment 9 bases; nucleotides outside the gene matches: 11. Germline values: CDR1 DFQATT, CDR2 SNEGSKA (reference sequence). This CDR3 spans 13 amino acids. The CDR3 protein is CSAPGTGVSGQYF. CDR3 bases: TGCAGTGCACCGGGGACAGGGGTTTCCGGGCAGTACTTC.

Only a few counts were recorded for this clonotype. J is TRBJ2-1 and V is TRBV15, with D uncertain. V was trimmed by 0 bases and J by 10 bases, leaving 10 bases between them. This CDR3 spans 13 amino acids. CDR1 and CDR2 from the germline V gene are LNHNV and YYDKDF (reference sequence). This CDR3 reads CATSRDKLGEQFF. The CDR3 DNA reads TGTGCCACCAGCAGAGATAAACTCGGGGAGCAGTTCTTC.

This clonotype appeared once. V gene TRBV18 combines with J gene TRBJ1-1; 8 bases line up with TRBD1. The CDR3 is made up of 15 amino acids. Germline V gene data show CDR1 as KGHSH and CDR2 as LQKENI. V trimming: 1 base; J trimming: 7 bases; junction bases outside the gene matches: 8. CDR3 DNA: TGTGCCAGCTCACCACTTTCGACAGGGGACTTTGAAGCTTTCTTT. This encodes CASSPLSTGDFEAFF.

This clonotype was picked up many times. The rearrangement uses TRBV5-1 and TRBJ2-1; D is undetermined. The V and J ends lost 1 base and 9 bases respectively, with 5 bases between them. CDR3 length: 11 amino acids. The V gene's germline CDR1 is SGHRS and CDR2 YFSETQ. CDR3 amino acids: CASSLLAEQFF. In DNA form, the CDR3 reads TGCGCCAGCAGCTTGTTGGCTGAGCAGTTCTTC.

This clonotype showed up many times. This chain uses TRBV15 with TRBJ2-7; D is undetermined. Germline CDR1 LNHNV, CDR2 YYDKDF (reference sequence). CDR3 length: 14 residues. Trimming took off 0 bases at V and 3 bases at J, with 9 bases between the two ends. The CDR3 region is CATSRDPGSYEQYF. In nucleotides, the CDR3 is TGTGCCACCAGCAGAGATCCTGGCAGCTACGAGCAGTACTTC.

This clonotype came up a few times. The V gene is TRBV20-1, the J gene TRBJ2-3; the D is unclear. This CDR3 has 10 residues. Trimming shortened V by 6 bases and J by 6 bases, and 7 bases separated the two germline ends. CDR1 DFQATT and CDR2 SNEGSKA come from the germline V gene (reference sequence). Here the CDR3 DNA reads TGCAGTGCCCCGCTGGATACGCAGTATTTT. Amino acid sequence: CSAPLDTQYF.

There are many counts of this clonotype. This rearrangement joins TRBV4-3 to TRBJ2-7; 8 positions match TRBD1. Per the germline V gene, CDR1 is LGHNA and CDR2 is YSLEER. This CDR3 region has 14 residues. The J segment lost 6 bases and the V segment lost 2 bases, leaving 6 bases of the junction unmatched. CDR3 in amino acids: CASSQWTGNGEQYF. The CDR3 nucleotides are TGCGCCAGCAGCCAATGGACAGGGAACGGCGAGCAGTACTTC.

This clonotype was detected only a few times. The chain joins TRBV15 to TRBJ2-4; the D gene is possibly TRBD1 (5 bases). V was pared by 4 bases and J by 1 base, with 11 bases between. CDR1 is LNHNV, CDR2 YYDKDF, per germline (reference sequence). The CDR3 loop spans 15 amino acids. CDR3 nucleotides: TGTGCCACCAGCATGGCAGGGAATGCCAAAAACATTCAGTACTTC. This codes for CATSMAGNAKNIQYF.

This clonotype was counted at least ten times. V is TRBV20-1 and J is TRBJ2-1, with 7 bases lining up with TRBD2. Looked up from germline, CDR1 is DFQATT and CDR2 is SNEGSKA (reference sequence). The CDR3 is made up of 15 amino acids. With 1 base clipped from V and 4 bases from J, the junction kept 7 bases outside the gene matches. The CDR3 coding sequence is TGCAGTGCTAGAGTCTTGGGGGGGAATTACAATGAGCAGTTCTTC. The encoded protein is CSARVLGGNYNEQFF.

This clonotype was seen a few times. V and J are TRBV5-5 and TRBJ2-5; 7 bases fit TRBD2. J gave up 5 bases and V 4 bases, and 5 bases lay outside the gene matches. Germline V CDR1 and CDR2: SGHKS, YYEKEE (reference sequence). The CDR3 runs to 13 residues. The CDR3 loop is CASSPHGGETQYF. CDR3 sequence (DNA): TGTGCCAGCAGCCCCCACGGGGGGGAGACCCAGTACTTC.

This clonotype was found many times. The rearrangement uses TRBV29-1 and TRBJ1-5, with a tentative D call TRBD1 (5 bases). Germline loops: CDR1 SQVTM, CDR2 ANQGSEA. The V and J ends lost 6 bases and 2 bases respectively, with 14 bases between them. This CDR3 comprises 14 residues. The chain's CDR3 is CSVAAGSGNQPQHF. CDR3 DNA sequence: TGCAGCGTGGCGGCAGGGTCGGGCAATCAGCCCCAGCATTTT. Full variable domain (outside the CDR3, taken from reference TRBV29-1 and TRBJ1-5): SAVISQKPSRDICQRGTSLTIQCQVDSQVTMMFWYRQQPGQSLTLIATANQGSEATYESGFVIDKFPISRPNLTFSTLTVSNMSPEDSSIYLCSVAAGSGNQPQHFGDGTRLSIL.

This clonotype was detected only a few times. This sequence joins TRBV20-1 and TRBJ2-1; TRBD1 is a possible D gene (5 bases). Trimming left V 4 bases short and J 6 bases short, with 10 bases between. This CDR3 is 12 amino acids long. Germline V lookup: CDR1 DFQATT, CDR2 SNEGSKA (reference sequence). The CDR3 region is CSATREPNEQFF. CDR3 bases: TGCAGTGCTACCAGGGAACCCAATGAGCAGTTCTTC.

The rearrangement joins TRBV29-1 to TRBJ2-7, with a weak D call TRBD2 (5 bases). The germline V gene has CDR1 SQVTM and CDR2 ANQGSEA. CDR3 length: 13 residues. V was cut by 6 bases and J by 5 bases, with 17 bases left in between. The CDR3 sequence is CSVGQITGNEQYF. The DNA for the CDR3 is TGCAGCGTAGGCCAGATCACCGGGAACGAGCAGTACTTC.

This clonotype was counted between two and nine times. The gene calls are TRBV20-1 and TRBJ2-1; 11 nucleotides align to TRBD2. CDR1 is DFQATT, CDR2 SNEGSKA, per germline (reference sequence). V trimming: 3 bases; J trimming: 5 bases; junction bases outside the gene matches: 9. This CDR3 has 16 residues. DNA for the CDR3: TGCAGTGCTAGCCGGCTAGCGGGAGGAGGGAACAATGAGCAGTTCTTC. This translates into CSASRLAGGGNNEQFF.

This clonotype showed up just a few times. The genes are TRBV20-1 and TRBJ2-1; D unclear. The germline gives CDR1 DFQATT, CDR2 SNEGSKA (reference sequence). This CDR3 is 15 amino acids long. The V end lost 3 bases, the J end lost 0 bases, and 12 bases lay between the germline ends. The CDR3 DNA is TGCAGTGCTAGGTCTAGTGAACCCTCCTACAATGAGCAGTTCTTC. This gives the protein CSARSSEPSYNEQFF.

This clonotype came up many times. J is TRBJ2-5 and V is TRBV7-9; D remains ambiguous. V lost 1 base, J lost 9 bases, and 9 bases lay in between. Looked up from germline, CDR1 is SEHNR and CDR2 is FQNEAQ (reference sequence). CDR3 size: 12 residues. CDR3 nucleotide sequence: TGTGCCAGCAGCTTAGGGGAAGGTGCCCAGTACTTC. This sequence encodes CASSLGEGAQYF.

The gene calls are TRBV6-2 or TRBV6-3 and TRBJ2-2, with 9 bases matching TRBD2. This CDR3 comprises 18 residues. Unmatched junction bases numbered 14, after V lost 2 bases and J lost 7 bases. Looked up from germline, CDR1 is MNHEY and CDR2 is SVGEGT. The CDR3 spells CASSYVSGGSAYSGELFF. CDR3 nucleotide sequence: TGTGCCAGCAGTTACGTTAGCGGGGGCTCCGCGTATAGCGGGGAGCTGTTTTTT.

This clonotype turned up a few times. The rearrangement joins TRBV29-1 to TRBJ1-1; no reliable D call. V lost 4 bases and J lost 1, with 10 bases in between. Per germline, CDR1 SQVTM and CDR2 ANQGSEA. There are 13 residues in the CDR3. This CDR3 is CSVARARNTEAFF. CDR3 DNA sequence: TGCAGCGTTGCTAGGGCAAGGAACACTGAAGCTTTCTTT.

This clonotype was detected many times. The chain is built from TRBV4-1 and TRBJ2-7; D possibly uses TRBD1 or TRBD2 (5 bases each). The CDR3 has 13 amino acids. Deletions cut 5 bases from V and 3 bases from J, with 11 bases between. Germline CDR1 is MGHRA and CDR2 is YSYEKL. The CDR3, as DNA: TGCGCCAGCAGCTTCGGGGCCGACTACGAGCAGTACTTC. Encoded protein: CASSFGADYEQYF.

This clonotype was detected a few times. V usage is TRBV7-8 and J usage is TRBJ2-2; 10 bases fit TRBD1. The junction had 7 bases not matched to a gene; V was cut back by 1 base and J by 5 bases. The CDR3 runs 17 residues. Per germline, CDR1 SGHVS and CDR2 FQNEAQ. As DNA, the CDR3 is TGTGCCAGCAGCTTAGTCCGAGACAGGGGGCTTACCGGGGAGCTGTTTTTT. Protein: CASSLVRDRGLTGELFF.

This clonotype was detected only a few times. The V call is TRBV15, the J call TRBJ2-5; TRBD1 agrees at 10 bases. Germline V CDR1 and CDR2: LNHNV, YYDKDF (reference sequence). This CDR3 has 16 residues. V shed 0 bases, J shed 5 bases, and the junction held 6 bases outside the gene matches. CDR3: CATSREDRGLSETQYF. The DNA of the CDR3 is TGTGCCACCAGCAGAGAAGACAGGGGGCTATCGGAGACCCAGTACTTC. The full variable domain, with the rest looked up from reference TRBV15 and TRBJ2-5, is DAMVIQNPRYQVTQFGKPVTLSCSQTLNHNVMYWYQQKSSQAPKLLFHYYDKDFNNEADTPDNFQSRRPNTSFCFLDIRSPGLGDTAMYLCATSREDRGLSETQYFGPGTRLLVL.

This clonotype showed up many times. The CDR3 bases are TGCGCCAGCAGCCAAGAGGGTAGCAGCAATGAGCAGTTCTTC. Translating gives CASSQEGSSNEQFF. The V call is TRBV4-3, the J call TRBJ2-1; D remains unclear. The V gene lost 0 bases and the J gene lost 6 bases, with 9 bases spanning the gap. The CDR3 is 14 amino acids. Germline values: CDR1 LGHNA, CDR2 YSLEER.

CDR3 sequence reads: CASSRPGQNYNEQFF. The CDR3, as DNA: TGTGCCAGCAGCCGCCCCGGACAGAACTACAATGAGCAGTTCTTC. The V call is TRBV6-2 or TRBV6-3, the J call TRBJ2-1; a weak D match, TRBD1 (6 bases). Germline V gene lookup returns CDR1 MNHEY and CDR2 SVGEGT. V was trimmed by 6 bases and J by 3 bases, leaving 15 bases between them. The CDR3 loop spans 15 amino acids.

This rearrangement joins TRBV20-1 to TRBJ2-3; 14 bases align to TRBD2. CDR3 length: 17 amino acids. V shed 5 bases and J 3 bases; nucleotides not matched to a gene: 10. Looked up from germline, CDR1 is DFQATT and CDR2 is SNEGSKA (reference sequence). CDR3 protein: CSARRTSGRIGTDTQYF. CDR3 bases: TGCAGTGCTCGCCGGACTAGCGGGAGGATTGGGACAGATACGCAGTATTTT.

Ten or more counts support this clonotype. The V and J genes are TRBV29-1 and TRBJ2-7; D tentatively reads TRBD1 or TRBD2 (6 bases each). This CDR3 has 13 amino acids. Trimming stripped 8 bases from V and 1 base from J, with 15 bases between. In germline, CDR1 is SQVTM, CDR2 ANQGSEA. CDR3 coding DNA: TGCAGCTTTGGGGGGCAGGTGTCCTACGAGCAGTACTTC. This codes for CSFGGQVSYEQYF.

The sample holds a few counts of this clonotype. V usage is TRBV9 and J usage is TRBJ2-7; TRBD1 aligns across 9 bases. Germline loops: CDR1 SGDLS, CDR2 YYNGEE. The trim removed 4 bases at V and 3 bases at J, leaving 8 bases unmatched. CDR3 size: 15 residues. CDR3 residues: CASSPSLDRGYEQYF. DNA of the CDR3: TGTGCCAGCAGCCCTAGTCTGGACAGGGGCTACGAGCAGTACTTC. Drawing the rest from reference TRBV9 and TRBJ2-7, the complete variable domain is DSGVTQTPKHLITATGQRVTLRCSPRSGDLSVYWYQQSLDQGLQFLIQYYNGEERAKGNILERFSAQQFPDLHSELNLSSLELGDSALYFCASSPSLDRGYEQYFGPGTRLTVT.

This clonotype was detected many times. V and J are TRBV9 and TRBJ2-2, with 10 bases lining up with TRBD2. The CDR3 runs 17 residues. With 1 base clipped from V and 6 bases from J, the junction kept 9 bases outside the gene matches. The germline CDR1 and CDR2 sequences are SGDLS and YYNGEE. Written as DNA, the CDR3 is TGTGCCAGCAGCGTAACAGCGGGAGGGCCTCGGGCCGGGGAGCTGTTTTTT. Its translation is CASSVTAGGPRAGELFF.